This T cell receptor (beta chain) was sequenced during a study of glioma-infiltrating T cells. This clonotype has a count of ten or more. This CDR3 comprises 15 residues. Germline V lookup: CDR1 MGHRA, CDR2 YSYEKL. The germline V and J ends were trimmed by 0 bases and 0 bases, with 6 bases remaining between them. The iRepertoire nested amplicon-rescue multiplex PCR amplified TCR alpha and beta CDR3s from RNA. TCRdb called the multiplex PCR reads again in MiXCR, with one record for every CDR3 protein. The sample lists approximately 190,000 distinct CDR3 sequences; 32% were seen once. The clonotype was recovered from a human donor with low-grade glioma or glioblastoma, undergoing nonglioma brain surgery, or in good health (not recorded which). This rearrangement joins TRBV4-1 to TRBJ2-1, with D perhaps matching TRBD2 (5 bases). The sequencing input was glioma tissue, nonneoplastic brain tissue, or PBMCs (not recorded which). The CDR3 coding sequence is TGCGCCAGCAGCCAAGATACTAGCTCCTACAATGAGCAGTTCTTC. Protein product: CASSQDTSSYNEQFF.